This paragraph reports one TCR beta chain. Its antigen is currently unknown. CDR3 size: 14 residues. Germline V CDR1 and CDR2: SGHTS, YDEGEE. The germline V and J ends were trimmed by 0 bases and 7 bases, with 10 bases remaining between them. The data originate from a study of T-cell memory formation after mild COVID-19. Study-wide background: Largely donor-specific TCR clusters were found.

5'RACE primed from the constant segment yielded TCR alpha and TCR beta cDNA libraries bearing sample barcodes and UMIs. TCRdb re-called the 5' RACE reads through MiXCR, storing one row per CDR3 protein. The sample includes 470,000 or so distinct CDR3 sequences, 20% to 30% of them seen just once. Study outcomes and limitations: Confirmation was lacking for SARS-CoV-2 specificity of second-wave clones that peaked on day 37. Clones that got smaller from day 15 to 85 had even CD4/CD8, while clones growing later tipped toward CD4+.

The source material was PBMCs or a T cell subset sorted from them (not recorded which). The source of this sequence is an adult woman who had mild COVID-19 (a few samples of this study predate the infection). Cell type and time point are not known. This sequence joins TRBV5-8 and TRBJ1-4; D is undetermined. CDR3 nucleotide sequence: TGTGCCAGCAGCTTGGGTTTGGTCAGTGAAAAACTGTTTTTT. It is translated as CASSLGLVSEKLFF.